One sample yielded the 16 T cell receptor beta chains listed below, sequenced in a study of radiotherapy plus CTLA-4 blockade in lung cancer. This table comes from immunoSEQ multiplex PCR, and its TCRdb copy is limited to in-frame clones, with some not included. In the table there are 40,000 or so clones, 65% to 90% of which are singletons. Sequencing was performed on peripheral blood, taken from a patient treated with radiotherapy plus ipilimumab. These receptors were taken from a human donor with non-small cell lung cancer whose response to radiotherapy plus ipilimumab could not be evaluated.

This chain uses TRBV10-3 with TRBJ2-7; D gene ambiguous. Trimming removed 2 bases at V and 2 bases at J, with 4 bases between. Germline V CDR1 and CDR2: ENHRY, SYGVKD. This CDR3 contains 12 residues. The CDR3 nucleotides read TGTGCCATCAGTGAGGGCCCCTACGAGCAGTACTTC. Its translation is CAISEGPYEQYF.

This chain uses TRBV7-8 with TRBJ2-7, with D maybe TRBD2 (5 bases). Germline-derived CDR1 and CDR2 are SGHVS and FQNEAQ. Trimming took 5 bases from V and 0 from J, leaving 14 bases between them. The CDR3 consists of 15 residues. The DNA for the CDR3 is TGTGCCAGCAGCCCCCGTGAGGGAAGCTCCTACGAGCAGTACTTC. It codes for CASSPREGSSYEQYF.

The gene calls are TRBV6-1 and TRBJ2-5; D ambiguous. The CDR3 has 13 residues. The germline V gene encodes CDR1 MNHNS and CDR2 SASEGT. Trimming took 7 bases from V and 5 from J, leaving 14 bases between them. The CDR3 DNA follows: TGTGCCAGCACTCGCTGGGCCATGGAGACCCAGTACTTC. Protein: CASTRWAMETQYF.

V is TRBV4-1 and J is TRBJ2-1, with 13 bases lining up with TRBD2. Trimming removed 2 bases from V and 7 bases from J; junction bases left unmatched: 5. This CDR3 has 16 amino acids. Germline CDR1 and CDR2: MGHRA and YSYEKL. The CDR3 region is CASSQRLAGGGNEQFF. The CDR3 bases are TGCGCCAGCAGCCAACGACTAGCGGGGGGAGGAAATGAGCAGTTCTTC.

This clone was recorded only once. The rearrangement links TRBV2 to TRBJ2-3; D is perhaps TRBD2 (6 bases). CDR1 and CDR2 from the germline V gene are SNHLY and FYNNEI. Trimming removed 7 bases at V and 3 bases at J, with 14 bases between. This CDR3 is built from 14 residues. The DNA of the CDR3 is TGTGCCAGCATGCGCGGGACGGTAACAGATACGCAGTATTTT. Its translation: CASMRGTVTDTQYF.

To note about this clone: Other nucleotide sequences in the sample specify the same CDR3. The V gene is TRBV28, the J gene TRBJ1-2, with D possibly being TRBD1 (6 bases). The CDR3 has 13 residues. Germline CDR1 reads MDHEN; CDR2 reads SYDVKM. V was clipped by 2 bases and J by 2 bases, with 6 bases between them. In DNA form, the CDR3 reads TGTGCCAGCAGTTTAAGGGGGAACTATGGCTACACCTTC. Its translation is CASSLRGNYGYTF.

The chain uses TRBV4-1 and TRBJ2-3, with a tentative D call TRBD1 (5 bases). Germline V gene lookup returns CDR1 MGHRA and CDR2 YSYEKL. V was shortened by 4 bases and J by 2 bases, with 16 bases between the two germline ends. The CDR3 contains 16 residues. CDR3 sequence reads: CASSLTVRAATDTQYF. The CDR3 DNA reads as TGCGCCAGCAGCCTCACCGTCAGGGCGGCCACAGATACGCAGTATTTT.

This clone was detected only once. The J gene is TRBJ2-2, the V gene TRBV2, with a weak D call TRBD1 (6 bases). Germline CDR1 reads SNHLY; CDR2 reads FYNNEI. The CDR3 sequence is 17 residues long. The V end was cut by 1 base, the J end by 2 bases, with 14 bases between. The CDR3 DNA reads as TGTGCCAGCAGTGAAGAGGTCGAAGGGGGAAACACCGGGGAGCTGTTTTTT. Translation: CASSEEVEGGNTGELFF.

About this clone: The junction departs from the called germline gene at one end, perhaps through a read error. The chain couples TRBV10-2 to TRBJ2-3; D is undetermined. The CDR3 spans 12 residues. CDR1 WSHSY and CDR2 SAAADI come from the germline V gene. The chain's CDR3 is CASRDFTDTQYF. As DNA, the CDR3 is TGCGCAAGCAGAGACTTCACAGATACGCAGTATTTT.

This rearrangement joins TRBV6-1 to TRBJ2-7; the D gene is possibly TRBD2 (5 bases). With 5 bases removed from V and 7 bases from J, the gap between germline ends came to 15 bases. Looked up from germline, CDR1 is MNHNS and CDR2 is SASEGT. This CDR3 is built from 13 residues. CDR3 sequence (DNA): TGTGCCAGCAGTCCAACTCGGAGGCGGGAGCAGTACTTC. Its protein product is CASSPTRRREQYF.

This clone came up once. This chain connects TRBV6-1 to TRBJ1-2; 11 nucleotides match TRBD1. The V and J ends lost 6 bases and 8 bases, in that order; junction bases with no gene match: 11. The CDR3 is made up of 15 amino acids. Germline CDR1 reads MNHNS; CDR2 reads SASEGT. CDR3 nucleotides: TGTGCCAGCAGGGGCCATGGACAGGGGGCAGAAGGCTACACCTTC. This codes for CASRGHGQGAEGYTF.

J is TRBJ2-3 and V is TRBV2; D not certain. The germline V and J ends were trimmed by 4 bases and 2 bases, with 10 bases remaining between them. This CDR3 has 14 amino acids. Per germline, CDR1 SNHLY and CDR2 FYNNEI. The CDR3 bases are TGTGCCAGCAGTGCCATGCTAACCACAGATACGCAGTATTTT. It translates to CASSAMLTTDTQYF.

The V and J genes are TRBV2 and TRBJ2-1; no clear D. Trimming stripped 0 bases from V and 8 bases from J, with 11 bases between. This CDR3 comprises 14 residues. Germline CDR1 and CDR2: SNHLY and FYNNEI. CDR3 protein: CASSEAPRLDEQFF. The CDR3 DNA reads TGTGCCAGCAGTGAAGCCCCAAGACTGGATGAGCAGTTCTTC.

The chain's CDR3 is CASARGGTLDTQYF. The CDR3, as DNA: TGTGCCAGCGCACGGGGGGGCACCCTAGATACGCAGTATTTT. The rearrangement joins TRBV27 to TRBJ2-3, with 8 bases matching TRBD2. Trimming took 8 bases from V and 5 from J; bases not matched to a gene: 9. Germline CDR1 and CDR2: MNHEY and SMNVEV (reference sequence). There are 14 residues in the CDR3.

The chain couples TRBV13 to TRBJ2-3; D is uncertain. Trimming cost V 5 bases and J 5 bases, with 11 bases left between them. Germline V gives CDR1 PRHDT, CDR2 FYEKMQ (reference sequence). This CDR3 is built from 13 residues. For the CDR3, the DNA is TGTGCCAGCAGCCTACCCCCGGGAGATACGCAGTATTTT. It yields the protein CASSLPPGDTQYF.

V is TRBV19 and J is TRBJ2-6; 8 bases line up with TRBD2. The CDR3 has 15 amino acids. V trimming: 5 bases; J trimming: 4 bases; junction bases outside the gene matches: 4. Germline loops: CDR1 LNHDA, CDR2 SQIVND (reference sequence). The DNA for the CDR3 is TGTGCCAGTAGTTCGGGGGGGGCCGGGGCCAACGTCCTGACTTTC. It yields the protein CASSSGGAGANVLTF.